This TCR beta chain was observed in a study of control samples from healthy donors and cancer patients. Germline V lookup: CDR1 SNHLY, CDR2 FYNNEI. The CDR3 sequence is 9 residues long. V lost 10 bases and J 5 bases, leaving 5 bases between the germline ends. Data came from immunoSEQ multiplex PCR; TCRdb stores just in-frame clones and leaves some out. Of 75,000 to 95,000 clones listed, around 84% are singletons. The sample taken for sequencing was PBMCs. This chain connects TRBV2 to TRBJ1-1; D remains ambiguous. The TCR was taken from a man aged 65-85 years with lung cancer. CDR3 nucleotides: TGTGCCATCGGAACTGAAGCTTTCTTT. This sequence encodes CAIGTEAFF.